This TCR beta chain comes out of a study of blood T cell repertoires in COVID-19. Study context: In each case, the material was cDNA or gDNA derived from T cells, B-cell-depleted T cells, or PBMCs.

Sequenced by immunoSEQ multiplex PCR; TCRdb stores in-frame clones only, minus some. This sample yields 100,000 to 150,000 clones, of which about 70% are seen a single time; 2.2% belongs to the top ten. This clone was observed once. This TCR came from a woman in her seventies with acute or convalescent COVID-19. Sequencing was done on a sample of peripheral blood.

The CDR3 spells CASSHRDNPYEQYF. CDR3 DNA sequence: TGTGCCAGCAGCCACCGGGACAATCCCTACGAGCAGTACTTC. J is TRBJ2-7 and V is TRBV5-4; D may be TRBD1 (6 bases). V lost 4 bases, J lost 2 bases, and 13 bases lay in between. The CDR3 runs 14 residues. Per germline, CDR1 SGHNT and CDR2 YYREEE (reference sequence).